Listed below are T cell receptor beta chains from one sample, sequenced in a study of CD8+CD57+ T cells in acquired aplastic anemia. MiXCR was run by TCRdb on the reads, yielding one entry per CDR3 protein. The table shows 150,000 to 200,000 distinct CDR3 sequences, with roughly 48% occurring only once. The sequenced material came from sorted CD4+, CD8+, or CD8+CD57+ T cells (not recorded which) from PBMCs. These receptors came from a human donor with aplastic anemia. The CDR3 runs from the conserved cysteine through the conserved F or W. The D gene is left open where the match is weak. Rows give clone size only sometimes, using once, few, many, or a class for an expanded clone.

CDR3aa	CDR3nt	d_gene	abundance	j_gene	len	v_gene
CASSESPAVSYEQYF	TGCGCCAGCAGTGAATCGCCGGCGGTTTCCTACGAGCAGTACTTC	-	many	TRBJ2-7	15	TRBV10-2
CASSIGGPRTDTQYF	TGCGCCAGCAGCATCGGAGGTCCGCGCACAGATACGCAGTATTTT	-	many	TRBJ2-3	15	TRBV5-1
CSGDFSNTGELFF	TGCAGCGGGGACTTCTCGAACACCGGGGAGCTGTTTTTT	-	-	TRBJ2-2	13	TRBV29-1
CASSPTTDTQYF	TGTGCCAGCAGCCCTACCACAGATACGCAGTATTTT	-	-	TRBJ2-3	12	TRBV6-5
CASSFNRGTAEAFF	TGTGCCAGCAGTTTCAATAGGGGAACGGCTGAAGCTTTCTTT	-	-	TRBJ1-1	14	TRBV27
CASSLAGQPTDTQYF	TGTGCCAGCAGTTTAGCGGGACAGCCGACAGATACGCAGTATTTT	TRBD1	-	TRBJ2-3	15	TRBV12-3/TRBV12-4
CASTQTGATEAFF	TGTGCCAGCACCCAGACAGGGGCCACTGAAGCTTTCTTT	TRBD1	-	TRBJ1-1	13	TRBV2
CASSDQHTLTGELFF	TGTGCCAGCAGTGATCAACACACCCTCACCGGGGAGCTGTTTTTT	-	-	TRBJ2-2	15	TRBV25-1
CASSTGPSSYNSPLHF	TGTGCCAGCAGCACCGGACCCAGCTCCTATAATTCACCCCTCCACTTT	-	-	TRBJ1-6	16	TRBV3-1
CASSPPGQYNEQFF	TGTGCCAGCAGCCCCCCGGGACAATACAATGAGCAGTTCTTC	-	few	TRBJ2-1	14	TRBV3-1
CASSETPPLYF	TGTGCCAGCAGTGAGACACCCCCCTTGTACTTC	-	few	TRBJ2-7	11	TRBV2
CASSEVIPGGGEAFF	TGTGCCAGCAGTGAAGTAATCCCAGGGGGTGGAGAAGCTTTCTTT	TRBD1	many	TRBJ1-1	15	TRBV2
CASSPDIGETQYF	TGTGCCAGCAGCCCAGACATCGGAGAGACCCAGTACTTC	-	-	TRBJ2-5	13	TRBV7-2
CASSPWQVVNSPLHF	TGTGCCAGCAGTCCTTGGCAGGTTGTAAATTCACCCCTCCACTTT	-	many	TRBJ1-6	15	TRBV12-3/TRBV12-4
CASSLGSSGGVPTDTQYF	TGTGCCAGCAGCTTAGGCTCTAGCGGGGGGGTACCCACAGATACGCAGTATTTT	TRBD2	-	TRBJ2-3	18	TRBV7-6
CASSQAGATDTQYF	TGTGCCAGCAGCCAAGCGGGAGCCACAGATACGCAGTATTTT	-	few	TRBJ2-3	14	TRBV4-2
CASRRPVTLPQETQCF	TGTGCCAGCAGAAGGCCAGTTACCCTCCCTCAAGAGACCCAGTGCTTC	-	-	TRBJ2-5	16	TRBV6-2/TRBV6-3
CSAERGGNYEQYF	TGCAGTGCTGAGCGGGGGGGAAACTACGAGCAGTACTTC	TRBD2	-	TRBJ2-7	13	TRBV20-1
CASSLQGGYEAFF	TGTGCCAGCAGTTTACAGGGTGGGTACGAAGCTTTCTTT	-	-	TRBJ1-1	13	TRBV12-3/TRBV12-4
CASSQVRLAGNTGELFF	TGCGCCAGCAGCCAAGTGCGGCTAGCGGGGAACACCGGGGAGCTGTTTTTT	TRBD2	few	TRBJ2-2	17	TRBV4-1
CASRAGTGRDEQFF	TGTGCCAGCAGGGCCGGCACAGGGCGCGATGAGCAGTTCTTC	-	-	TRBJ2-1	14	TRBV2
CSVEGQGNYEQYF	TGCAGTGTTGAGGGACAGGGGAACTACGAGCAGTACTTC	TRBD1	many	TRBJ2-7	13	TRBV20-1
CASAGRGTQYF	TGTGCCAGCGCAGGTCGGGGAACGCAGTATTTT	-	-	TRBJ2-3	11	TRBV9
CSARVPGTGNTIYF	TGCAGTGCTAGAGTCCCCGGGACTGGAAACACCATATATTTT	-	many	TRBJ1-3	14	TRBV20-1
CASSESTGQGGYGYTF	TGCGCCAGCAGTGAGTCGACGGGACAGGGTGGCTATGGCTACACCTTC	TRBD1	many	TRBJ1-2	16	TRBV10-1
CASSIPGRGGRTDTQYF	TGTGCCAGCAGCATTCCGGGGCGGGGGGGCCGAACAGATACGCAGTATTTT	TRBD2	many	TRBJ2-3	17	TRBV9
CASSLGPTGPINYGYTF	TGTGCCAGCAGCTTGGGGCCCACGGGCCCGATTAACTATGGCTACACCTTC	-	-	TRBJ1-2	17	TRBV5-4
CSAINRLAGEQYF	TGCAGTGCTATCAATCGACTAGCGGGGGAGCAGTACTTC	TRBD2	-	TRBJ2-7	13	TRBV20-1
CASSFRPGPSSYEQYF	TGTGCCAGCAGCTTTCGTCCAGGGCCTAGCTCCTACGAGCAGTACTTC	-	-	TRBJ2-7	16	TRBV11-2
CSVGGGNTEAFF	TGCAGCGTTGGAGGGGGCAACACTGAAGCTTTCTTT	TRBD1	many	TRBJ1-1	12	TRBV29-1
CASSIGYYEQYF	TGTGCCAGCAGCATAGGGTACTACGAGCAGTACTTC	-	few	TRBJ2-7	12	TRBV7-2
CASIKTGADSYGYTF	TGTGCCAGCATTAAGACAGGTGCGGACTCCTATGGCTACACCTTC	-	many	TRBJ1-2	15	TRBV6-1
CASQRQFNQPQHF	TGTGCCAGCCAGAGACAGTTCAATCAGCCCCAGCATTTT	-	many	TRBJ1-5	13	TRBV5-8
CASSDGGGMYNEQFF	TGTGCCAGCAGCGACGGCGGGGGGATGTACAATGAGCAGTTCTTC	TRBD2	-	TRBJ2-1	15	TRBV7-2
CASRGGSYNEQFF	TGTGCCAGCAGGGGAGGATCCTACAATGAGCAGTTCTTC	-	many	TRBJ2-1	13	TRBV12-3/TRBV12-4
CASSAGGVTGEQYF	TGTGCCAGCAGTGCCGGGGGGGTAACAGGCGAGCAGTACTTC	TRBD2	-	TRBJ2-7	14	TRBV2
CASSHHGQRNTEAFF	TGTGCCAGCAGCCATCACGGACAGAGGAACACTGAAGCTTTCTTT	-	-	TRBJ1-1	15	TRBV3-1
CASSSASRNTNTGELFF	TGTGCCAGCAGCTCAGCTTCGCGGAACACGAACACCGGGGAGCTGTTTTTT	-	many	TRBJ2-2	17	TRBV7-2
CASSSGQGEKLFF	TGTGCCAGTAGTTCGGGACAAGGGGAAAAACTGTTTTTT	-	many	TRBJ1-4	13	TRBV19
CASSFLAGGRETQYF	TGTGCCAGCAGCTTCCTGGCGGGGGGGCGTGAGACCCAGTACTTC	TRBD2	many	TRBJ2-5	15	TRBV7-8
CASRVGVTDTQHF	TGTGCCAGCAGGGTAGGGGTCACAGATACGCAGCATTTT	-	-	TRBJ1-5	13	TRBV2
CASSVSGTLGNIQYF	TGTGCCAGCAGCGTGTCCGGGACACTGGGAAACATTCAGTACTTC	-	-	TRBJ2-4	15	TRBV9
CASSLFLATRGWGYTF	TGTGCCAGCAGCTTATTCTTAGCCACACGGGGGTGGGGCTACACCTTC	-	-	TRBJ1-2	16	TRBV11-1
CSARAANQPQHF	TGCAGTGCTAGAGCGGCGAATCAGCCCCAGCATTTT	-	many	TRBJ1-5	12	TRBV20-1
CASSSDGRLEAFF	TGTGCCAGCAGCTCGGACGGCCGACTTGAAGCTTTCTTT	-	many	TRBJ1-1	13	TRBV2
CASSYLAEAFF	TGTGCCAGCAGCTATTTGGCAGAAGCTTTCTTT	-	-	TRBJ1-1	11	TRBV7-2
CASSDPPPIDTEAFF	TGTGCCAGTAGTGACCCGCCACCAATCGACACTGAAGCTTTCTTT	-	-	TRBJ1-1	15	TRBV19
CASSYSDRGYKQYF	TGTGCCAGCAGTTACAGCGACAGGGGGTATAAGCAGTACTTC	TRBD1	-	TRBJ2-7	14	TRBV6-2/TRBV6-3
CASSEMRGATSPLHF	TGTGCCAGCAGTGAAATGCGGGGAGCAACTTCACCCCTCCACTTT	-	-	TRBJ1-6	15	TRBV2
CATSDPRDSRVVRQYF	TGTGCCACCAGTGATCCAAGGGACAGCCGCGTTGTGAGACAGTACTTC	TRBD1	-	TRBJ2-7	16	TRBV24-1
CASTESVQGNYGYTF	TGTGCCAGCACCGAATCGGTACAGGGGAACTATGGCTACACCTTC	TRBD1	many	TRBJ1-2	15	TRBV2
CASSLGRLGGGELFF	TGTGCCAGCAGCTTAGGGAGGCTCGGGGGCGGGGAGCTGTTTTTT	-	many	TRBJ2-2	15	TRBV11-2
CAGYRDRGSEAFF	TGTGCCGGTTACCGGGACAGGGGCTCTGAAGCTTTCTTT	TRBD1	few	TRBJ1-1	13	TRBV2
CASSEELGQGSGELFF	TGTGCCAGCAGTGAAGAGCTCGGACAGGGGTCCGGGGAGCTGTTTTTT	TRBD1	many	TRBJ2-2	16	TRBV2
CASSSQGSLTGETQYF	TGTGCCAGCAGCTCCCAAGGGAGCCTGACCGGGGAGACCCAGTACTTC	-	many	TRBJ2-5	16	TRBV7-3